This TCR beta chain was documented in a study of vaccination and CD4 T cells after COVID-19. About the research overall: Median draw time for post-COVID samples was 95 to 110 days post-diagnosis (range 35 to 161). Investigators took post-vaccine samples a median roughly 72 days after dose two, within a range of 14 to 241.

At the Johns Hopkins FTIC core, DNA taken from cultured CD4+ T cells was sequenced by way of the Oncomine TCR Beta short-read assay. A single record per CDR3 protein comes from TCRdb applying MiXCR to the PCR reads. The sample carries some 16,000 distinct CDR3 sequences, 55% recorded once. Whole-study results and caveats: Convalescent patients displayed spike mono-reactivity in 304 of 307 vaccine-specific clones.

The treatment was: approximately nine-day PBMC culture with coronavirus spike peptide pools or control peptides (ViraFEST assay). In its sample, this clonotype was seen a few times. Its target is unknown. This receptor was identified in a human donor who had recovered from COVID-19. Sequencing was carried out using CD4+ T cells from blood, cultured in vitro.

The CDR3 DNA reads TGTGCCAGCAGCCCGTGGACGGATAACACTGAAGCTTTCTTT. Protein sequence: CASSPWTDNTEAFF. The chain links TRBV6-1 to TRBJ1-1; no definite D call. CDR3 length: 14 residues. Germline CDR1 and CDR2: MNHNS and SASEGT. Trimming took 6 bases from V and 2 from J, leaving 13 bases between them.